This entry lists 23 T cell receptor beta chains sequenced from one sample in a study of identifying expanded T cells in peripheral blood. The protocol was immunoSEQ multiplex PCR, while the TCRdb copy is restricted to in-frame clones and leaves out a portion. The table lists fewer than 110,000 clones, approximately 90% of them singletons. Sequenced material: blood. The receptors originated from a person aged 18 to 75 in good health.

This chain's CDR3 is CASRGAHRGFNTGELFF. CDR3 sequence (DNA): TGTGCCAGTAGGGGGGCCCACAGGGGATTTAACACCGGGGAGCTGTTTTTT. This chain joins TRBV19 and TRBJ2-2; 7 bases match TRBD1. V trimming: 6 bases; J trimming: 2 bases; junction bases outside the gene matches: 12. Germline lookup yields CDR1 LNHDA and CDR2 SQIVND (reference sequence). The CDR3 has 17 residues. The variable domain in full, completed from reference TRBV19 and TRBJ2-2, reads DGGITQSPKYLFRKEGQNVTLSCEQNLNHDAMYWYRQDPGQGLRLIYYSQIVNDFQKGDIAEGYSVSREKKESFPLTVTSAQKNPTAFYLCASRGAHRGFNTGELFFGEGSRLTVL.

This chain connects TRBV7-2 to TRBJ2-4; D is perhaps TRBD1 (5 bases). The CDR3 has 16 residues. Germline CDR1 reads SGHTA; CDR2 reads FQGNSA. Trimming removed 1 base from V and 6 bases from J, with 16 bases in between. CDR3 bases: TGTGCCAGCAGCTTAGTATACCAGGGCGGTGTAAACATTCAGTACTTC. This translates into CASSLVYQGGVNIQYF.

V usage is TRBV13 and J usage is TRBJ2-7; tentative D call: TRBD1 (5 bases). Germline V lookup: CDR1 PRHDT, CDR2 FYEKMQ (reference sequence). The CDR3 sequence is 17 residues long. V gave up 0 bases and J gave up 7 bases, with 22 bases separating them. The CDR3 loop reads CASSLGGNRLISREQYF. DNA for the CDR3: TGTGCCAGCAGCTTAGGCGGCAACAGGCTCATATCGAGGGAGCAGTACTTC.

The genes are TRBV4-3 and TRBJ2-5; D could derive from TRBD1 or TRBD2 (5 bases each). The CDR3 is made up of 15 amino acids. Looked up from germline, CDR1 is LGHNA and CDR2 is YSLEER. The ends were cut back, 1 base at V and 1 base at J, with 10 bases in the middle. CDR3 protein: CASSQVVGTQETQYF. The CDR3 region has the DNA TGCGCCAGCAGCCAAGTAGTTGGGACCCAAGAGACCCAGTACTTC.

The chain carries TRBV4-2 and TRBJ2-3; D unclear. Germline-derived CDR1 and CDR2 are LGHNA and YNFKEQ. The CDR3 extends over 12 amino acids. Trimming pared 1 base from V and 5 bases from J, leaving 4 bases between. CDR3 in amino acids: CASSQALDTQYF. CDR3 DNA sequence: TGTGCCAGCAGCCAAGCGTTAGATACGCAGTATTTT.

The gene calls are TRBV6-1 and TRBJ1-2; D unresolved. V shed 0 bases and J shed 4 bases, with 15 bases lying between them. From germline, CDR1 is MNHNS and CDR2 SASEGT. The CDR3 loop spans 16 amino acids. The DNA of the CDR3 is TGTGCCAGCAGTGAAGCGCCGGGAGTCCATAGCTATGGCTACACCTTC. It translates to CASSEAPGVHSYGYTF.

CDR3 residues: CASSLWGRGLYEQYF. CDR3 bases: TGTGCCAGCAGTTTATGGGGCAGGGGGCTATACGAGCAGTACTTC. The V gene is TRBV28, the J gene TRBJ2-7; 8 bases are a match to TRBD1. Germline-derived CDR1 and CDR2 are MDHEN and SYDVKM. V gave up 0 bases and J gave up 4 bases; unmatched junction bases: 5. CDR3 size: 15 residues.

The V call is TRBV27, the J call TRBJ2-7; TRBD2 is a possible D gene (5 bases). Germline CDR1 reads MNHEY; CDR2 reads SMNVEV (reference sequence). The CDR3 has 13 residues. With 7 bases removed from V and 0 bases from J, the gap between germline ends came to 10 bases. This chain's CDR3 is CASTSGSSYEQYF. For the CDR3, the DNA is TGTGCCAGCACTTCGGGGAGCTCCTACGAGCAGTACTTC.

The V and J genes are TRBV4-3 and TRBJ1-2; D is uncertain. The CDR3 covers 16 residues. V lost 0 bases and J lost 7, with 18 bases in between. Germline-derived CDR1 and CDR2 are LGHNA and YSLEER. CDR3 nucleotide sequence: TGCGCCAGCAGCCAAGATCTGGCCAAGGGCCCTCGTGGCTACACCTTC. This codes for CASSQDLAKGPRGYTF.

This chain connects TRBV6-5 to TRBJ1-3; D not certain. The CDR3 length is 14 residues. Trimming pared 4 bases from V and 2 bases from J, leaving 9 bases between. Per the germline V gene, CDR1 is MNHEY and CDR2 is SVGAGI. CDR3 residues: CASSFFRTGNTIYF. The CDR3 DNA reads TGTGCCAGCAGTTTCTTTAGGACTGGAAACACCATATATTTT.

The chain joins TRBV6-5 to TRBJ2-1; tentatively, D is TRBD2 (5 bases). V lost 0 bases to trimming and J lost 8 bases, with 17 bases between them. The CDR3 has 16 residues. The germline CDR1 and CDR2 sequences are MNHEY and SVGAGI. The CDR3 here is CASSYSSWQSSYEQFF. The CDR3 DNA reads as TGTGCCAGCAGTTACTCGAGTTGGCAGTCTAGCTATGAGCAGTTCTTC.

This clone was counted a single time. For the CDR3, the DNA is TGTGCCAGCAAGAGAGGCCTGAGCTCTGGGGCCAACGTCCTGACTTTC. Translating gives CASKRGLSSGANVLTF. The chain employs TRBV28 and TRBJ2-6, with D unclear. The CDR3 is 16 residues long. The V end was cut by 7 bases, the J end by 0 bases, with 13 bases between. Germline V CDR1 and CDR2: MDHEN, SYDVKM.

This clone has only a few counts. This sequence joins TRBV7-2 and TRBJ2-7; the match to TRBD2 covers 8 bases. CDR3 size: 17 residues. V shed 1 base and J 6 bases; nucleotides not matched to a gene: 14. Looked up from germline, CDR1 is SGHTA and CDR2 is FQGNSA. The CDR3 DNA reads TGTGCCAGCAGCTTAGGAACGCCGGGACTAGGGCCCTCCGAGCAGTACTTC. Its protein product is CASSLGTPGLGPSEQYF. Based on the CDR3 plus reference TRBV7-2 and TRBJ2-7, the full variable domain is GAGVSQSPSNKVTEKGKDVELRCDPISGHTALYWYRQSLGQGLEFLIYFQGNSAPDKSGLPSDRFSAERTGGSVSTLTIQRTQQEDSAVYLCASSLGTPGLGPSEQYFGPGTRLTVT.

The chain joins TRBV27 to TRBJ1-4; 12 nucleotides agree with TRBD1. V lost 5 bases to trimming and J lost 0 bases; unmatched junction nucleotides: 7. The CDR3 length is 18 residues. Germline CDR1 is MNHEY and CDR2 is SMNVEV (reference sequence). This CDR3 is CASSKYGTGGSTNEKLFF. CDR3 in DNA: TGTGCCAGCAGTAAGTACGGGACAGGGGGCTCAACTAATGAAAAACTGTTTTTT.

The rearrangement links TRBV2 to TRBJ2-6; tentative D call: TRBD2 (5 bases). The CDR3 runs 18 residues. Trimming took off 7 bases at V and 0 bases at J, with 19 bases between the two ends. CDR1 is SNHLY, CDR2 FYNNEI, per germline. CDR3 sequence (DNA): TGTGCCAGCACCACCGGGGTCGCCGGCAGCTCTGGGGCCAACGTCCTGACTTTC. Its translation is CASTTGVAGSSGANVLTF.

The rearrangement links TRBV2 to TRBJ1-2, with TRBD1 matching over 7 bases. This CDR3 comprises 15 residues. Per the germline V gene, CDR1 is SNHLY and CDR2 is FYNNEI. V lost 8 bases and J lost 5; bases outside the gene matches: 14. For the CDR3, the DNA is TGTGCCAGCCGCTTCCGCCAGAGGGGGCATTATGGCTACACCTTC. Translation gives CASRFRQRGHYGYTF.

This chain joins TRBV4-3 and TRBJ2-7, with D perhaps matching TRBD1 (5 bases). The germline V and J ends were trimmed by 0 bases and 2 bases, with 8 bases remaining between them. CDR3 length: 14 residues. Germline V lookup: CDR1 LGHNA, CDR2 YSLEER. CDR3 nucleotide sequence: TGCGCCAGCAGCCAAGAAACAGGACCCTACGAGCAGTACTTC. Translating it yields CASSQETGPYEQYF.

The rearrangement joins TRBV21-1 to TRBJ2-7; no DNA check was done on the table's D call, TRBD1. TRBV21-1 is given as a pseudogene. The CDR3 runs 16 residues. The CDR3 loop reads CASSKEDRLSSYEQYF. CDR3 DNA: TGTGCCAGCAGCAAAGAGGACAGGCTCTCCTCCTACGAGCAGTACTTC.

The V and J genes are TRBV6-1 and TRBJ1-1; D uncertain. The germline CDR1 and CDR2 sequences are MNHNS and SASEGT. The CDR3 is 14 amino acids. The germline V and J ends were trimmed by 4 bases and 4 bases, with 13 bases remaining between them. This CDR3 reads CASSGYFESTEAFF. The CDR3 DNA is TGTGCCAGCAGTGGGTATTTTGAGAGCACTGAAGCTTTCTTT.

The rearrangement uses TRBV7-9 and TRBJ2-7; D possibly corresponds to TRBD1 (6 bases). Looked up from germline, CDR1 is SEHNR and CDR2 is FQNEAQ (reference sequence). The V gene lost 4 bases and the J gene lost 6 bases, with 10 bases spanning the gap. This CDR3 region has 12 residues. The CDR3, as DNA: TGTGCCAGCAGCTACAGGGTCGGCGAGCAGTACTTC. Residues: CASSYRVGEQYF.

V is TRBV15 and J is TRBJ2-5, with a weak D call TRBD1 (6 bases). The CDR3 covers 13 residues. Germline V gene lookup returns CDR1 LNHNV and CDR2 YYDKDF (reference sequence). Trimming took off 1 base at V and 7 bases at J, with 10 bases between the two ends. The chain's CDR3 is CATSRGQGRTQYF. The CDR3 bases are TGTGCCACCAGCAGAGGTCAGGGGAGGACCCAGTACTTC.

The chain joins TRBV6-5 to TRBJ2-2; 8 bases fit TRBD1. After removal of 2 bases from V and 7 bases from J, the junction contained 6 bases not matched to a gene. Germline V gives CDR1 MNHEY, CDR2 SVGAGI. The CDR3 is 15 amino acids. The DNA of the CDR3 is TGTGCCAGCAGTTACCTAGGACAGGGCGACGGGGAGCTGTTTTTT. It yields the protein CASSYLGQGDGELFF.

This clone has only a few counts. This sequence joins TRBV12-5 and TRBJ1-5, with unresolved D. The CDR3 covers 15 residues. Trimming removed 2 bases at V and 3 bases at J, with 11 bases between. The germline V gene encodes CDR1 LGHNT and CDR2 FRNRAP. The CDR3 spells CASGLPSQSNQPQHF. The CDR3 bases are TGTGCTAGTGGTTTGCCCTCGCAGTCCAATCAGCCCCAGCATTTT.